This T cell receptor (beta chain) came from a study of cytomegalovirus exposure and HLA in healthy donors. Study outcomes and limitations: There were 150 or so TCR beta chains listed as cytomegalovirus-associated. Later genetic work tied a missense DCLRE1C variant to beta-chain V and J trimming. The later analysis indicated that the majority of CMV-associated TCR beta chains appeared HLA-restricted.

Nominal health characterized the donors when sampled, though unrecorded immune exposures were likely. CDR3 length: 15 residues. CDR1 is LNHDA and CDR2 is SQIVND in the germline V gene (reference sequence). J gave up 2 bases and V 3 bases, and 6 bases lay outside the gene matches. The PCR used 60 Vbeta and 13 Jbeta primers. Method: immunoSEQ multiplex PCR; TCRdb's copy keeps in-frame clones and lacks some. The sample table sets out approximately 120,000 clones. On this clone: The target antigen is unknown.

The receptor comes from a man aged 18 to 35 in good health and CMV-seronegative. The sample taken for sequencing was PBMCs. The V call is TRBV19, the J call TRBJ2-7, with TRBD2 matching 8 bases. The CDR3 protein is CASSISGSRAYEQYF. DNA of the CDR3: TGTGCCAGTAGTATCAGCGGGAGTCGGGCCTACGAGCAGTACTTC.